This note documents a single T cell receptor (beta chain) sequence. Antigen unknown. The sample is drawn from a study of shared clonotypes between healthy human individuals. Findings of the study overall: Enrolling few donors narrowed the genetic and exposure-history diversity that was represented. Larger estimated richness was generally recorded for naive subsets relative to memory subsets.

Germline-derived CDR1 and CDR2 are MNHNS and SASEGT. This CDR3 comprises 14 residues. The germline V and J ends were trimmed by 6 bases and 0 bases, with 11 bases remaining between them. Assay: immunoSEQ multiplex PCR; the TCRdb copy retains only in-frame clones and omits some. The sample consists of 2 million to 3 million clones, approximately 93% of them appearing once. Sequencing was carried out using naive CD4+ T cells from PBMCs. The sample's subset: CD45RA+ positively selected. The TCR sequence derives from a man between 18 and 35 years old in good health. Some clones in this sample may be carry-over from other donors' samples. V usage is TRBV6-1 and J usage is TRBJ1-1, with D maybe TRBD1 (5 bases). The CDR3, as DNA: TGTGCCAGCAGCCAGACAGTCATGAACACTGAAGCTTTCTTT. Its translation: CASSQTVMNTEAFF.